This T cell receptor (beta chain) was documented in a study of beta chain features in type 1 diabetes. Turning to the study itself: Healthy donors and patients had similar age, gender and cell yields. The study's findings and limits: In patients and controls equally, PCR might favor templates that are shorter. Shorter TCRB CDR3s, moderately but significantly so, were found in Type 1 diabetes patients in all four CD4+ subsets.

This clone occurred a few times. Its antigen is unidentified. Sorted cells reached over 95% purity in every population. Trimming cost V 7 bases and J 0 bases; bases outside gene matches: 6. Germline CDR1 and CDR2: SGHTA and FQGNSA. The CDR3 has 14 amino acids. Of the isolated RNA, all was reverse transcribed, and so the sequenced material was expressed TCRB transcripts. Clones were read by immunoSEQ multiplex PCR, and TCRdb kept only the in-frame ones, dropping some. Of 120,000 to 150,000 clones in the sample, 13% were seen once. The sample was central memory CD4+ T cells from blood. The TCR sequence derives from a man between 18 and 29 years old with type 1 diabetes. The chain is built from TRBV7-2 and TRBJ2-7; 7 positions agree with TRBD2. CDR3 bases: TGTGCCAGCATCAGCGGGGCTCCCTCCTACGAGCAGTACTTC. Translated: CASISGAPSYEQYF.